Below, 21 T cell receptor beta chains from the same sample are listed, as sequenced in a study of prognosis after radiotherapy for stage I lung cancer (TCRdb year 2021). Sequenced on an Illumina HiSeq 3000. The TCR beta CDR3 region was amplified from genomic DNA by two rounds of multiplex PCR. In the first PCR round, primers specific to each TRBV and TRBJ gene were used, and the primer sequences were filed in Chinese patent CN105087789A. TCRdb reprocessing: public reads trimmed at Q25 with fastp, clones called with MiXCR, in-frame beta chains kept. Rows merge per CDR3 protein into single entries with the most common DNA and genes. The table for this sample lists 51,000 or so distinct CDR3 sequences; roughly 35% of them were counted only once. In total, the top ten clones hold roughly 8.3% of the sample. The sequenced sample was PBMCs, obtained before or after stereotactic body radiation therapy (not recorded which). These receptors originate from a donor aged 50 or older with non-small cell lung cancer.

On this clonotype: Being one base from a much bigger clone, this may be a read error. The chain recombines TRBV6-1 with TRBJ2-4; possible D gene TRBD1, 5 bases. There are 14 residues in the CDR3. Germline V lookup: CDR1 MNHNS, CDR2 SASEGT. The CDR3 sequence is CASTSIRVGNIRYF. CDR3 DNA: TGTGCCAGCACTAGTATCAGGGTGGGAAACATTCGGTACTTC.

This clonotype was recorded at least ten times. The J gene is TRBJ2-1, the V gene TRBV28; TRBD1 matches at 7 bases. J was trimmed by 6 bases and V by 3 bases; bases with no gene match: 14. Germline V CDR1 and CDR2: MDHEN, SYDVKM. CDR3 length: 17 amino acids. CDR3 residues: CASSFLRGPRGGNEQFF. CDR3 nucleotide sequence: TGTGCCAGCAGTTTTTTGAGGGGGCCTCGAGGGGGCAATGAGCAGTTCTTC.

This clonotype has at least ten counts. V and J are TRBV12-3 or TRBV12-4 and TRBJ1-5; weak D call: TRBD1 (5 bases). Between the trimmed V and J ends, which lost 4 bases and 5 bases, there was a span of 12 bases. The CDR3 runs 14 residues. The CDR3 protein is CASSSLGGDQPQHF. CDR3 in DNA: TGTGCCAGCAGTTCCCTAGGAGGGGATCAGCCCCAGCATTTT.

This clonotype was seen repeatedly, ten times or more. The chain recombines TRBV7-3 with TRBJ2-3; D not resolved. This CDR3 has 16 residues. Trimming pared 2 bases from V and 6 bases from J, leaving 18 bases between. Germline CDR1 SGHTA, CDR2 FQGTGA. CDR3 DNA: TGTGCCAGCAGCTTATCCCGCGGCACCTATCGGGATACGCAGTATTTT. Amino acids: CASSLSRGTYRDTQYF.

Many counts were recorded for this clonotype. The V and J genes are TRBV25-1 and TRBJ2-2; 7 bases match TRBD2. The CDR3 extends over 13 amino acids. CDR1 MGHDK and CDR2 SYGVNS come from the germline V gene. The V and J ends lost 6 bases and 7 bases, in that order; junction bases with no gene match: 5. CDR3: CASSLGGGGELFF. CDR3 DNA: TGTGCCAGCAGCCTAGGCGGGGGCGGGGAGCTGTTTTTT.

This clonotype was observed many times. The V call is TRBV7-9, the J call TRBJ2-7; D call uncertain. Germline V CDR1 and CDR2: SEHNR, FQNEAQ (reference sequence). CDR3 size: 12 residues. V lost 3 bases to trimming and J lost 6 bases, with 9 bases between them. Here the CDR3 reads CASSFGFSEQYF. The CDR3 bases are TGTGCCAGCAGCTTTGGGTTCTCCGAGCAGTACTTC.

In its sample, this clonotype was seen many times. Its ends do not fully match the called genes, so a read error is possible. This chain joins TRBV19 and TRBJ1-1; D remains ambiguous. The germline CDR1 and CDR2 sequences are LNHDA and SQIVND (reference sequence). The CDR3 contains 12 residues. CDR3 sequence (DNA): TGTACCAGTAGTATAGCCCCTAGTGAAGCTTTCTTT. Protein: CTSSIAPSEAFF. The full variable domain, its missing parts supplied by reference TRBV19 and TRBJ1-1, is DGGITQSPKYLFRKEGQNVTLSCEQNLNHDAMYWYRQDPGQGLRLIYYSQIVNDFQKGDIAEGYSVSREKKESFPLTVTSAQKNPTAFYLCTSSIAPSEAFFGQGTRLTVV.

This clonotype has only a few counts. The V and J genes are TRBV2 and TRBJ2-1; TRBD2 matches at 15 bases. This CDR3 comprises 15 residues. Unmatched junction bases numbered 5, after V lost 6 bases and J lost 8 bases. Germline CDR1 and CDR2: SNHLY and FYNNEI. CDR3 sequence (DNA): TGTGCCAGCAGGGAGGGACTAGCGGGAGGAGATGAGCAGTTCTTC. As protein: CASREGLAGGDEQFF.

This clonotype was seen repeatedly, ten times or more. This sequence joins TRBV7-9 and TRBJ2-7; 11 positions agree with TRBD2. Germline assignment: CDR1 SEHNR and CDR2 FQNEAQ (reference sequence). This CDR3 is built from 15 residues. Trimming removed 5 bases from V and 5 bases from J; junction bases left unmatched: 8. This CDR3 is CASSQGTSGRNEQYF. CDR3 nucleotide sequence: TGTGCCAGCAGCCAAGGGACTAGCGGTCGGAACGAGCAGTACTTC.

This clonotype appeared many times. The chain employs TRBV20-1 and TRBJ2-7, with a weak D call TRBD2 (6 bases). Per the germline V gene, CDR1 is DFQATT and CDR2 is SNEGSKA (reference sequence). This CDR3 comprises 12 residues. Trimming removed 6 bases from V and 7 bases from J, with 16 bases in between. Here the CDR3 DNA reads TGCAGTGCCCCCCGCGGGACTGTTGAGCAGTACTTC. This codes for CSAPRGTVEQYF.

In its sample, this clonotype was seen many times. The genes are TRBV18 and TRBJ2-5; TRBD1 is a possible D gene (5 bases). Trimming shortened V by 3 bases and J by 5 bases, and 13 bases separated the two germline ends. Germline-derived CDR1 and CDR2 are KGHSH and LQKENI. This CDR3 contains 14 residues. The CDR3 loop is CASSPRGQAETQYF. The CDR3 DNA is TGTGCCAGCTCACCCCGCGGACAAGCCGAGACCCAGTACTTC.

The chain links TRBV11-2 to TRBJ1-6; D remains unclear. V was cut by 7 bases and J by 6 bases, with 4 bases left in between. Germline values: CDR1 SGHAT, CDR2 FQNNGV. The CDR3 covers 11 residues. CDR3 region: CASIRNSPLHF. The CDR3 DNA follows: TGTGCCAGCATCCGTAATTCACCCCTCCACTTT.

This clonotype came up many times. The chain recombines TRBV20-1 with TRBJ2-1; no clear D gene. CDR3 length: 14 residues. Germline CDR1 DFQATT, CDR2 SNEGSKA (reference sequence). Written as DNA, the CDR3 is TGCAGCGCCTTCAAAGACGGCTCCTACAATGAGCAGTTCTTC. This encodes CSAFKDGSYNEQFF.

This clonotype was seen repeatedly, ten times or more. V and J are TRBV20-1 and TRBJ2-3; 8 bases are a match to TRBD2. V trimming: 0 bases; J trimming: 2 bases; junction bases outside the gene matches: 10. From germline, CDR1 is DFQATT and CDR2 SNEGSKA (reference sequence). The CDR3 spans 17 residues. CDR3 in DNA: TGCAGTGCTAGAGATCAGCTAGCGGGCCCTATCACAGATACGCAGTATTTT. Its protein product is CSARDQLAGPITDTQYF.

The sample holds many counts of this clonotype. The rearrangement joins TRBV7-2 to TRBJ2-1; 7 nucleotides line up with TRBD2. CDR3 length equals 16 residues. V lost 6 bases and J lost 9; bases outside the gene matches: 17. Germline V gives CDR1 SGHTA, CDR2 FQGNSA. The CDR3 protein is CASRPWVGGPVGEQFF. The CDR3 DNA reads TGTGCCAGCAGACCCTGGGTGGGAGGGCCTGTGGGTGAGCAGTTCTTC. Full variable domain (missing parts from reference TRBV7-2 and TRBJ2-1): GAGVSQSPSNKVTEKGKDVELRCDPISGHTALYWYRQSLGQGLEFLIYFQGNSAPDKSGLPSDRFSAERTGGSVSTLTIQRTQQEDSAVYLCASRPWVGGPVGEQFFGPGTRLTVL.

The table lists this clonotype with many counts. The rearrangement links TRBV7-2 to TRBJ2-5; 9 nucleotides line up with TRBD1. The CDR3 covers 14 residues. V lost 2 bases to trimming and J lost 5 bases; unmatched junction nucleotides: 3. Germline assignment: CDR1 SGHTA and CDR2 FQGNSA. The CDR3 loop is CASSLNRGQETQYF. As DNA, the CDR3 is TGTGCCAGCAGCTTAAACAGGGGGCAGGAGACCCAGTACTTC.

This clonotype has just one count. V and J are TRBV30 and TRBJ2-2, with 7 bases lining up with TRBD1. The CDR3 totals 14 residues. J gave up 13 bases and V 0 bases, and 11 bases lay outside the gene matches. Germline-derived CDR1 and CDR2 are GTSNPN and SVGIG (reference sequence). CDR3 residues: CAWSVKGATVGLFF. The CDR3 region has the DNA TGTGCCTGGAGTGTAAAGGGGGCCACCGTGGGGCTGTTTTTT.

A word on this clonotype: This clone may be a read error of a much larger clone one base away. The chain carries TRBV7-9 and TRBJ2-6; a weak D match, TRBD1 (5 bases). The germline CDR1 and CDR2 sequences are SEHNR and FQNEAQ (reference sequence). V was clipped by 5 bases and J by 0 bases, with 17 bases between them. The CDR3 runs 18 residues. The DNA of the CDR3 is TGTGCCAGCAGCATTCCCAGGGTCTTGAGCTCTGGGGCCAACGTCCTGACTTTC. This gives the protein CASSIPRVLSSGANVLTF.

This clonotype was counted a few times. This may be a read error, as it is one base from a much larger clone. The chain employs TRBV27 and TRBJ2-7, with 13 bases matching TRBD2. The germline V gene encodes CDR1 MNHEY and CDR2 SMNVEV (reference sequence). The V gene end was trimmed by 5 bases and the J gene end by 5 bases; junction bases not matched to a gene: 6. The CDR3 runs to 15 residues. DNA for the CDR3: TGTGCCAGCAGTCCGACTAGCGGGAGGCCCCACGAGCAGTACTTC. It specifies CASSPTSGRPHEQYF.

The rearrangement uses TRBV18 and TRBJ2-5, with a weak D call TRBD2 (5 bases). CDR1 is KGHSH and CDR2 is LQKENI in the germline V gene. The CDR3 contains 14 residues. The V end lost 6 bases, the J end lost 2 bases, and 13 bases lay between the germline ends. The CDR3: CASSPGKEQETQYF. CDR3 nucleotides: TGTGCCAGCTCCCCCGGGAAAGAACAAGAGACCCAGTACTTC.

This clonotype showed up many times. This chain joins TRBV9 and TRBJ1-2, with unresolved D. Germline assignment: CDR1 SGDLS and CDR2 YYNGEE. Trimming removed 1 base at V and 5 bases at J, with 6 bases between. The CDR3 is 12 residues long. CDR3 sequence (DNA): TGTGCCAGCAGCGTACCCCCGTATGGCTACACCTTC. This sequence encodes CASSVPPYGYTF. Together with reference TRBV9 and TRBJ1-2, the CDR3 gives the full variable domain: DSGVTQTPKHLITATGQRVTLRCSPRSGDLSVYWYQQSLDQGLQFLIQYYNGEERAKGNILERFSAQQFPDLHSELNLSSLELGDSALYFCASSVPPYGYTFGSGTRLTVV.